Listed here are 5 T cell receptor beta chains from one sample, sequenced in a study of lymphopenia after photon versus proton radiotherapy. Clones were read by immunoSEQ multiplex PCR, and TCRdb kept only the in-frame ones, dropping some. This sample yields around 26,000 clones, of which roughly four fifths are seen a single time; approximately 29% belongs to the top ten. Sequencing was performed on peripheral blood, taken from a patient treated with photon-based radiotherapy. These receptors all come from a man aged 45-65 years with gastric cancer.

The chain links TRBV21-1 to TRBJ1-6; no check of the table's D call, TRBD1, against the DNA was made. TRBV21-1 is described as a pseudogene. This CDR3 has 18 amino acids. CDR3 in DNA: TGTGCCAGCAGCAACCGGGACAGGGACCGACCGGTAGGTTCACCCCTCCACTTT. As protein: CASSNRDRDRPVGSPLHF.

The chain combines TRBV20-1 with TRBJ1-1; D gene unclear. The CDR3 consists of 11 residues. The germline gives CDR1 DFQATT, CDR2 SNEGSKA (reference sequence). Trimming pared 8 bases from V and 1 base from J, leaving 8 bases between. The CDR3 nucleotides read TGCAGTTTCCAAGGGAACACTGAAGCTTTCTTT. The encoded protein is CSFQGNTEAFF.

This clone was seen a single time. The genes are TRBV5-4 and TRBJ1-1; D gene ambiguous. This CDR3 comprises 15 residues. Germline V CDR1 and CDR2: SGHNT, YYREEE (reference sequence). V was trimmed by 0 bases and J by 6 bases, leaving 15 bases between them. The CDR3 DNA is TGTGCCAGCAGCTTGGAGGTGTCGGGAGAACCTGAAGCTTTCTTT. This codes for CASSLEVSGEPEAFF.

The gene calls are TRBV7-3 and TRBJ2-7, with a weak D call TRBD1 (6 bases). The V gene's germline CDR1 is SGHTA and CDR2 FQGTGA. This CDR3 contains 14 residues. Trimming removed 5 bases from V and 6 bases from J, with 17 bases in between. This CDR3 is CASSPQGTSVEQYF. CDR3 sequence (DNA): TGTGCCAGCAGCCCCCAAGGGACATCCGTCGAGCAGTACTTC.

The chain recombines TRBV2 with TRBJ2-5; D is perhaps TRBD1 or TRBD2 (6 bases each). Germline V gene sequence: CDR1 SNHLY, CDR2 FYNNEI. The ends were cut back, 7 bases at V and 5 bases at J, with 17 bases in the middle. The CDR3 consists of 14 residues. CDR3 sequence reads: CASKRGDQGETQYF. The CDR3 DNA follows: TGTGCCAGCAAAAGGGGGGACCAGGGGGAGACCCAGTACTTC.